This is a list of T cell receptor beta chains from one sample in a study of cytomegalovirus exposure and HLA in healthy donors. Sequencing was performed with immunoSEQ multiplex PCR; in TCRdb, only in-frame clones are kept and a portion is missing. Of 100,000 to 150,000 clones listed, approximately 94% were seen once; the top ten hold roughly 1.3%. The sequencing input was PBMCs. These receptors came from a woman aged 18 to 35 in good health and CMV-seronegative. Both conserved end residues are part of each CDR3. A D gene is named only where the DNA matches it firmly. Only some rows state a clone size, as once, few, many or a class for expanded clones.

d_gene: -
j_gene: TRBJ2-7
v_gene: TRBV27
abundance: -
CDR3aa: CASSRPRSALDEQYF
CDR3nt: TGTGCCAGCAGCCGCCCCAGGTCCGCCCTCGACGAGCAGTACTTC

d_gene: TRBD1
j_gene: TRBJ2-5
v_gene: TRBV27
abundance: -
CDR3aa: CASSLTGGASQETQYF
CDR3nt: TGTGCCAGCAGTTTAACAGGGGGCGCCAGCCAAGAGACCCAGTACTTC

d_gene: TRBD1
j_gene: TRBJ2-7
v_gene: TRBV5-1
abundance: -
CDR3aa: CASSLGTGGYYEQYF
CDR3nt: TGCGCCAGCAGCCTCGGGACAGGGGGCTACTACGAGCAGTACTTC

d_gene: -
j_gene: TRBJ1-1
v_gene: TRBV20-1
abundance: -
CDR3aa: CSAPWAEAFF
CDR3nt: TGCAGTGCTCCCTGGGCCGAAGCTTTCTTT

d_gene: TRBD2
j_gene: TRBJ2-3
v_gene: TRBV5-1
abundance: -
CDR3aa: CASVPGLAGGPGADTQYF
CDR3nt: TGCGCCAGCGTCCCGGGACTAGCGGGAGGGCCCGGCGCAGATACGCAGTATTTT

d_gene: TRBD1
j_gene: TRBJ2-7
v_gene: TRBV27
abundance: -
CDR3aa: CASSFMTGIDEQYF
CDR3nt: TGTGCCAGCAGTTTCATGACAGGGATAGACGAGCAGTACTTC

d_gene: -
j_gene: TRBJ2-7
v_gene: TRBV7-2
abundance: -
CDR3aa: CASSFDVTNYEQYF
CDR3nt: TGTGCCAGCAGCTTCGATGTGACTAACTACGAGCAGTACTTC

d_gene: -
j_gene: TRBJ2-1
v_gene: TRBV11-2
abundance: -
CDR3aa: CASTGLLNEQFF
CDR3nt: TGTGCCAGCACGGGACTCCTCAATGAGCAGTTCTTC

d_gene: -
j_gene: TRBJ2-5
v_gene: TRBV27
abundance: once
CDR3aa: CASSLGQKETQYF
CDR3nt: TGTGCCAGCAGTTTAGGACAGAAAGAGACCCAGTACTTC

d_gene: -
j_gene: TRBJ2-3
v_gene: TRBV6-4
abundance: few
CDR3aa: CASSAGSTDTQYF
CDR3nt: TGTGCCAGCAGCGCCGGGAGCACAGATACGCAGTATTTT

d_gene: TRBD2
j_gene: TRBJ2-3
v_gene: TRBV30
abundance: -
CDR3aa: CACLTSGRNTQYF
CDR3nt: TGTGCCTGTCTGACTAGCGGGAGGAATACGCAGTATTTT

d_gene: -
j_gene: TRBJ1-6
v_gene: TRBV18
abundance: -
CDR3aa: CASSPEEGKRPLHF
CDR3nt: TGTGCCAGCTCACCAGAGGAGGGCAAACGACCCCTCCACTTT

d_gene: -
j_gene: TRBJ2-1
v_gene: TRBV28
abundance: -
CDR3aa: CASSLRGAGLGNEQFF
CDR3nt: TGTGCCAGCAGTTTACGCGGCGCAGGGTTGGGCAATGAGCAGTTCTTC

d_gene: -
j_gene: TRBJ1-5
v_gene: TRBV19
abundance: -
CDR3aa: CASKELSREPQHF
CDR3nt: TGTGCCAGTAAAGAATTAAGCAGGGAGCCCCAGCATTTT

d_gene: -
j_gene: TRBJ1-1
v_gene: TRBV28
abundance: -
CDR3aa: CASSFRLMNTEAFF
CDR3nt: TGTGCCAGCAGTTTCCGGTTGATGAACACTGAAGCTTTCTTT

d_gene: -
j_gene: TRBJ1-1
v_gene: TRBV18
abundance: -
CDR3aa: CASSSHRDTEAFF
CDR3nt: TGTGCCAGCTCATCACACAGGGACACTGAAGCTTTCTTT

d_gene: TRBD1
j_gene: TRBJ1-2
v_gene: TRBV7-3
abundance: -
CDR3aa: CASSGGTGRYGYTF
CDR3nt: TGTGCCAGCAGTGGGGGGACAGGGAGGTATGGCTACACCTTC

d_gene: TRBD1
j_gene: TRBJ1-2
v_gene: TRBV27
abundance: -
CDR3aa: CASSLWGLQGQGYGYTF
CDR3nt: TGTGCCAGCAGTTTATGGGGCCTACAGGGGCAGGGCTATGGCTACACCTTC

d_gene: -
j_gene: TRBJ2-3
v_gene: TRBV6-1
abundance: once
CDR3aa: CASSRAGTDTQYF
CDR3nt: TGTGCCAGCAGCCGAGCCGGGACAGATACGCAGTATTTT

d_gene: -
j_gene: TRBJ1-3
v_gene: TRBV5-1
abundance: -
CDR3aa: CASSDTLSGNTIYF
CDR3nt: TGCGCCAGCAGCGACACTCTCTCTGGAAACACCATATATTTT

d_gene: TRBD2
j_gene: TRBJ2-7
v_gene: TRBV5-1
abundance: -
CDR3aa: CASSTGLAGAYEQYF
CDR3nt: TGCGCCAGCAGCACGGGACTAGCGGGAGCTTACGAGCAGTACTTC

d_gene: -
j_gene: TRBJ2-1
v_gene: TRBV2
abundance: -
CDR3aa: CASGAPLDEHRSNEQFF
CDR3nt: TGTGCCAGCGGGGCCCCTCTCGACGAGCACAGGTCCAATGAGCAGTTCTTC

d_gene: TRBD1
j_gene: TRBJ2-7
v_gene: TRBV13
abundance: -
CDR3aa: CASSSRDRATYEQYF
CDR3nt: TGTGCCAGCAGCTCTAGGGACAGGGCCACCTACGAGCAGTACTTC

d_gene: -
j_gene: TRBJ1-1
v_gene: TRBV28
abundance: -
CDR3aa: CASSLRATSNTEAFF
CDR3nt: TGTGCCAGCAGTTTGAGGGCTACCTCGAACACTGAAGCTTTCTTT

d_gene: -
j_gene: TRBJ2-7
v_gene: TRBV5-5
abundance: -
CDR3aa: CASSLVTGSHEQYF
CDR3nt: TGTGCCAGCAGCTTGGTGACAGGCAGCCACGAGCAGTACTTC